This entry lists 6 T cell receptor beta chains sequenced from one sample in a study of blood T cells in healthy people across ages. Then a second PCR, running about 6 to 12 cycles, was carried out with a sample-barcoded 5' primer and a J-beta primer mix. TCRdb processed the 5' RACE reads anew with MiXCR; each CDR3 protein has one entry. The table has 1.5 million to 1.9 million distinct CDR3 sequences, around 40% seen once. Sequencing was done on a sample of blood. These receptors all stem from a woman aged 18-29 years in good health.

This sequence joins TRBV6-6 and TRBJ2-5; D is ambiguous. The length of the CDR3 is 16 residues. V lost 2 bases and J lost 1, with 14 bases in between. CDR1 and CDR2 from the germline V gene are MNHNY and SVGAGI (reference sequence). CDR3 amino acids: CASSYALIQSQETQYF. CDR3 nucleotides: TGTGCCAGCAGTTACGCCCTCATCCAAAGCCAAGAGACCCAGTACTTC.

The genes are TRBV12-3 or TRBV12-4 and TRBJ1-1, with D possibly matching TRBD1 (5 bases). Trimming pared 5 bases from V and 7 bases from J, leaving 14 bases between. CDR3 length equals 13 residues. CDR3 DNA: TGTGCCAGCAGTCGAGAGGGGAGGGATGAAGCTTTCTTT. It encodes CASSREGRDEAFF.

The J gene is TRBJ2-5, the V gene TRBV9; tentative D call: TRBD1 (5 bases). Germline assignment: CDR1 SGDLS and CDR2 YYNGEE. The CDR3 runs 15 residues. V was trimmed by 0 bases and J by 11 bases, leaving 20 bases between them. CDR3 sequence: CASSVDQGSYNEQYF. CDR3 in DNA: TGTGCCAGCAGCGTAGATCAGGGTTCCTACAATGAGCAGTACTTC.

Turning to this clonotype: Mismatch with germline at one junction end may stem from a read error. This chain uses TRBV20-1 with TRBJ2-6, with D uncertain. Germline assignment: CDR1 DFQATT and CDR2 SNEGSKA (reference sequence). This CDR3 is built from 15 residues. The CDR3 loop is CSAREPSSGVNVLTF. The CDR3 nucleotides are TGCAGTGCTAGAGAACCTTCATCTGGGGTCAACGTCCTGACTTTC.

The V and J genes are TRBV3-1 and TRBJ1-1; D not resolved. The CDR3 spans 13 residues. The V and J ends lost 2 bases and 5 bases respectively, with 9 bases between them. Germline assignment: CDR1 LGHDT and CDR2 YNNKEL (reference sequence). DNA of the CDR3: TGTGCCAGCAGCCAATTGTCTAGGACTGAAGCTTTCTTT. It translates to CASSQLSRTEAFF. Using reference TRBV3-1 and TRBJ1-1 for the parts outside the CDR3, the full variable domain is DTAVSQTPKYLVTQMGNDKSIKCEQNLGHDTMYWYKQDSKKFLKIMFSYNNKELIINETVPNRFSPKSPDKAHLNLHINSLELGDSAVYFCASSQLSRTEAFFGQGTRLTVV.

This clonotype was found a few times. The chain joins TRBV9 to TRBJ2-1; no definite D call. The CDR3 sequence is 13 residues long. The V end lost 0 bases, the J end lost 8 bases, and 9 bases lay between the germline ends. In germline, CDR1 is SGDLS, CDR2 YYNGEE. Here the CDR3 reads CASSVDRLDEQFF. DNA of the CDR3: TGTGCCAGCAGCGTAGATCGGCTTGATGAGCAGTTCTTC.